A selection of T cell receptor beta chains follows, all from one sample in a study of T cells after yellow fever vaccination. TCRdb redid the calling of the 5' RACE reads with MiXCR, one entry per CDR3 protein. Among 150,000 to 200,000 distinct CDR3 sequences listed, around 9% were seen once. The sequences come from CD8+ T cells sorted from PBMCs, collected 45 days after the yellow fever booster vaccination. These receptor sequences come from a man between 18 and 29 years old who received the YFV17D yellow fever vaccine. The CDR3 runs from the conserved cysteine through the conserved F or W.

V,CDR3
TRBV9,CASSPSRGAYGYTF
TRBV7-9,CASSLTVDLNTDTQYF
TRBV14,CASSPWDSEEDTIYF
TRBV20-1,CSASRDFSTDTQYF
TRBV11-2,CASSLEGTAAYEQYF
TRBV6-6,CASSYSSLGGDNYGYTF
TRBV6-2/TRBV6-3,CASNVMNTGELFF
TRBV5-1,CASSLVEENTEAFF
TRBV6-2/TRBV6-3,CASSRTGANYGYTF
TRBV29-1,CSGIPAGTENYEQYF